Each of the 15 T cell receptor beta chains below was sequenced from the same sample in a study of Ad26.COV2.S vaccination and SARS-CoV-2 variants. Described treatment: some 20 received Ad26.COV2.S at low or high dose, single or two shots; about 5 received placebo; per-sample allocation not given. Samples analyzed were those drawn on day 63 after the first vaccine or placebo injection. The table came from immunoSEQ multiplex PCR; TCRdb's copy has only in-frame clones and leaves some out. The sample has hundreds of thousands of clones, 80% to 90% seen once. The starting material was peripheral blood, obtained in a trial of Ad26.COV2.S vaccine versus placebo. The receptors were sampled from a person between 18 and 65 years old who received the Ad26.COV2.S COVID-19 vaccine or a placebo.

This clone was found a few times. The chain couples TRBV10-3 to TRBJ2-7; the D is unclear. Germline-derived CDR1 and CDR2 are ENHRY and SYGVKD. This CDR3 region has 13 residues. Trimming stripped 3 bases from V and 0 bases from J, with 6 bases between. CDR3 in amino acids: CAISDPDSYEQYF. The CDR3 coding sequence is TGTGCCATCAGTGACCCTGACTCCTACGAGCAGTACTTC.

This sequence joins TRBV6-5 and TRBJ2-7; D is perhaps TRBD2 (5 bases). Germline V lookup: CDR1 MNHEY, CDR2 SVGAGI. The CDR3 consists of 14 residues. With 5 bases removed from V and 4 bases from J, the gap between germline ends came to 15 bases. CDR3 in amino acids: CASSPQSWRYEQYF. The CDR3 DNA sequence: TGTGCCAGCAGTCCCCAAAGCTGGAGGTACGAGCAGTACTTC.

This sequence joins TRBV5-4 and TRBJ2-3, with unresolved D. This CDR3 has 14 amino acids. The germline gives CDR1 SGHNT, CDR2 YYREEE (reference sequence). With 3 bases removed from V and 4 bases from J, the gap between germline ends came to 12 bases. The CDR3 is CASSYGVPPDTQYF. The CDR3 bases are TGTGCCAGCAGCTATGGTGTTCCCCCAGATACGCAGTATTTT.

The V and J genes are TRBV25-1 and TRBJ2-2; D remains unclear. The CDR3 loop spans 13 amino acids. Germline CDR1 and CDR2: MGHDK and SYGVNS. V was shortened by 1 base and J by 4 bases, with 4 bases between the two germline ends. The chain's CDR3 is CASSESGTGELFF. The CDR3 nucleotides read TGTGCCAGCAGTGAATCGGGCACCGGGGAGCTGTTTTTT.

The J gene is TRBJ2-3, the V gene TRBV7-2; D may be TRBD1 (5 bases). The V end lost 5 bases, the J end lost 1 base, and 13 bases lay between the germline ends. Germline V lookup: CDR1 SGHTA, CDR2 FQGNSA. This CDR3 region has 15 residues. CDR3 loop: CASSDLTAGTDTQYF. Written as DNA, the CDR3 is TGTGCCAGCAGCGACCTGACAGCCGGCACAGATACGCAGTATTTT.

As concerns this clone: Other nucleotide sequences in the sample specify the same CDR3. CDR3 sequence: CASSPRREGTEAFF. The DNA for the CDR3 is TGTGCCAGCTCACCACGCAGGGAGGGGACTGAAGCTTTCTTT. This chain uses TRBV18 with TRBJ1-1, with TRBD1 as a possible D gene (5 bases). Germline V gives CDR1 KGHSH, CDR2 LQKENI. Trimming left V 1 base short and J 5 bases short, with 11 bases between. This CDR3 is 14 amino acids long.

V and J are TRBV15 and TRBJ2-1, with D hard to call. V lost 1 base, J lost 3 bases, and 7 bases lay in between. The CDR3 covers 14 residues. The germline gives CDR1 LNHNV, CDR2 YYDKDF (reference sequence). CDR3 sequence (DNA): TGTGCCACCAGCAGAGCGACGCTCTACAATGAGCAGTTCTTC. It specifies CATSRATLYNEQFF.

The gene calls are TRBV11-3 and TRBJ1-3, with D perhaps matching TRBD1 (6 bases). Per germline, CDR1 SGHNT and CDR2 YENEEA. CDR3 length: 14 amino acids. The germline V and J ends were trimmed by 6 bases and 2 bases, with 11 bases remaining between them. CDR3 bases: TGTGCCAGCAGTCTACAGGGTACTGGAAACACCATATATTTT. Protein: CASSLQGTGNTIYF. Together with reference TRBV11-3 and TRBJ1-3, the CDR3 gives the full variable domain: EAGVVQSPRYKIIEKKQPVAFWCNPISGHNTLYWYLQNLGQGPELLIRYENEEAVDDSQLPKDRFSAERLKGVDSTLKIQPAELGDSAVYLCASSLQGTGNTIYFGEGSWLTVV.

The J gene is TRBJ2-7, the V gene TRBV11-2, with D uncertain. The germline V gene encodes CDR1 SGHAT and CDR2 FQNNGV. Trimming removed 3 bases at V and 3 bases at J, with 12 bases between. There are 14 residues in the CDR3. Here the CDR3 DNA reads TGTGCCAGCAGCTTCACCGCCCAGTTCTACGAGCAGTACTTC. Its protein is CASSFTAQFYEQYF.

This chain connects TRBV7-9 to TRBJ2-7; weak D call: TRBD1 (5 bases). The V end lost 5 bases, the J end lost 6 bases, and 14 bases lay between the germline ends. This CDR3 contains 13 residues. Germline V CDR1 and CDR2: SEHNR, FQNEAQ (reference sequence). CDR3 sequence: CASSPWQGSEQYF. The CDR3 region has the DNA TGTGCCAGCAGCCCCTGGCAGGGCAGCGAGCAGTACTTC.

The CDR3 is CATSDLQGGGSADTQYF. For the CDR3, the DNA is TGTGCCACCAGTGATTTGCAAGGCGGGGGGAGCGCAGATACGCAGTATTTT. J is TRBJ2-3 and V is TRBV24-1, with TRBD2 matching over 8 bases. The CDR3 covers 17 residues. CDR1 and CDR2 from the germline V gene are KGHDR and SFDVKD. J lost 4 bases, V lost 0 bases, and 8 bases had no gene match.

About this clone itself: In the same sample, other DNA sequences code for this CDR3. The chain is built from TRBV6-5 and TRBJ1-1; TRBD1 matches 8 bases. J lost 5 bases, V lost 2 bases, and 7 bases had no gene match. Germline values: CDR1 MNHEY, CDR2 SVGAGI. The CDR3 has 15 residues. Written as DNA, the CDR3 is TGTGCCAGCAGTTACCCTGACAGGGGAGTAACTGAAGCTTTCTTT. Translating it yields CASSYPDRGVTEAFF.

The J gene is TRBJ2-1, the V gene TRBV5-1; 16 bases line up with TRBD2. Germline CDR1 SGHRS, CDR2 YFSETQ. CDR3 length: 18 amino acids. V lost 4 bases, J lost 7 bases, and 11 bases stayed unmatched. The CDR3 nucleotides read TGCGCCAGCAGCCATCCGGGACTAGCGGGAGGGCCAGGGAATGAGCAGTTCTTC. Encoded protein: CASSHPGLAGGPGNEQFF. The full variable domain, rest sourced from reference TRBV5-1 and TRBJ2-1, is KAGVTQTPRYLIKTRGQQVTLSCSPISGHRSVSWYQQTPGQGLQFLFEYFSETQRNKGNFPGRFSGRQFSNSRSEMNVSTLELGDSALYLCASSHPGLAGGPGNEQFFGPGTRLTVL.

To note about this clone: A clone one base away is much larger, so this may be a read error. The V and J genes are TRBV11-3 and TRBJ2-2; no definite D call. CDR3 length equals 13 residues. The germline V and J ends were trimmed by 1 base and 4 bases, with 4 bases remaining between them. From germline, CDR1 is SGHNT and CDR2 YENEEA. CDR3 sequence: CASSLGGTGELFF. The DNA of the CDR3 is TGTGCCAGCAGCTTAGGGGGCACCGGGGAGCTGTTTTTT.

This clone appeared once. The rearrangement links TRBV7-2 to TRBJ1-1; D is perhaps TRBD1 (6 bases). This CDR3 region has 14 residues. V was shortened by 1 base and J by 2 bases, with 8 bases between the two germline ends. In germline, CDR1 is SGHTA, CDR2 FQGNSA. CDR3 bases: TGTGCCAGCAGCTTAGTGACAGGAAACACTGAAGCTTTCTTT. Translation: CASSLVTGNTEAFF.